Each of the 9 T cell receptor beta chains below was sequenced from the same sample in a study of blood T cell repertoires in COVID-19. The assay was immunoSEQ multiplex PCR, and TCRdb's table has in-frame clones only and misses some. The sample lists 130,000 to 150,000 clones; less than 90% were seen once. Sequencing used peripheral blood. The receptors were gathered from a human donor in a cohort sampled during active COVID-19.

The chain links TRBV30 to TRBJ1-2; D remains unclear. V was shortened by 5 bases and J by 0 bases, with 16 bases between the two germline ends. The CDR3 spans 15 residues. CDR1 and CDR2 (germline): GTSNPN, SVGIG (reference sequence). The CDR3 is CAWGLVVASNYGYTF. The CDR3 nucleotides read TGTGCCTGGGGCTTGGTTGTGGCCTCTAACTATGGCTACACCTTC.

The table lists this clone with a count of one. The chain employs TRBV6-5 and TRBJ1-2; 8 bases match TRBD1. The CDR3 runs 13 residues. J lost 4 bases, V lost 6 bases, and 4 bases had no gene match. Germline V gives CDR1 MNHEY, CDR2 SVGAGI. The CDR3 sequence: CASRTTGGYGYTF. DNA of the CDR3: TGTGCCAGCAGAACAACAGGGGGCTATGGCTACACCTTC.

V is TRBV4-3 and J is TRBJ2-2, with 8 nucleotides matching TRBD2. The CDR3 consists of 16 residues. Germline loops: CDR1 LGHNA, CDR2 YSLEER. With V trimmed by 0 bases and J by 6 bases, 6 bases remained unmatched. The CDR3 DNA sequence: TGCGCCAGCAGCCAAGAGACCGCCGGGGGGGCCGGGGAGCTGTTTTTT. Its protein is CASSQETAGGAGELFF.

The genes are TRBV7-2 and TRBJ2-4, with D unclear. The V gene's germline CDR1 is SGHTA and CDR2 FQGNSA. V was trimmed by 2 bases and J by 1 base, leaving 9 bases between them. The CDR3 totals 15 residues. CDR3 nucleotides: TGTGCCAGCAGCTTAAATGGAGCGGCCAAAAACATTCAGTACTTC. It is translated as CASSLNGAAKNIQYF. The whole variable domain, filled in from reference TRBV7-2 and TRBJ2-4, reads GAGVSQSPSNKVTEKGKDVELRCDPISGHTALYWYRQSLGQGLEFLIYFQGNSAPDKSGLPSDRFSAERTGGSVSTLTIQRTQQEDSAVYLCASSLNGAAKNIQYFGAGTRLSVL.

The chain is built from TRBV20-1 and TRBJ1-5; 7 bases line up with TRBD1. The CDR3 spans 16 residues. Trimming at V came to 3 bases and at J to 3 bases, leaving 11 bases not matched to a gene. Germline V gene sequence: CDR1 DFQATT, CDR2 SNEGSKA (reference sequence). In DNA form, the CDR3 reads TGCAGTGCTAGTGCCCTTAAAGGGGGCCCCAATCAGCCCCAGCATTTT. This sequence encodes CSASALKGGPNQPQHF.

J is TRBJ1-2 and V is TRBV11-3, with D possibly being TRBD1 (5 bases). The CDR3 is 12 residues long. From germline, CDR1 is SGHNT and CDR2 YENEEA. The ends were cut back, 11 bases at V and 6 bases at J, with 16 bases in the middle. The CDR3 protein is CAVGGHLDGYTF. The CDR3 DNA is TGTGCCGTGGGAGGACACCTCGATGGCTACACCTTC.

V usage is TRBV11-3 and J usage is TRBJ2-1, with 7 nucleotides matching TRBD2. The V gene's germline CDR1 is SGHNT and CDR2 YENEEA. This CDR3 spans 17 amino acids. Trimming took 0 bases from V and 6 from J; bases not matched to a gene: 11. The DNA of the CDR3 is TGTGCCAGCAGCTTAGATAGGGTCGGGCGCGGGAGCAATGAGCAGTTCTTC. It specifies CASSLDRVGRGSNEQFF.

This chain joins TRBV5-1 and TRBJ1-4, with 11 bases matching TRBD1. CDR3 size: 16 residues. Germline lookup yields CDR1 SGHRS and CDR2 YFSETQ. V was pared by 4 bases and J by 1 base, with 3 bases of the junction left unmatched. The CDR3 DNA reads TGCGCCAGCAGCCTCGGGACAGGGGGAACTAATGAAAAACTGTTTTTT. Translating it yields CASSLGTGGTNEKLFF.

The V and J genes are TRBV29-1 and TRBJ1-2, with 7 bases identical to TRBD1. The CDR3 extends over 13 amino acids. Unmatched junction bases numbered 4, after V lost 3 bases and J lost 3 bases. From germline, CDR1 is SQVTM and CDR2 ANQGSEA. The CDR3 coding sequence is TGCAGCGTTGAGCGGAGGGGGCACTATGGCTACACCTTC. Protein product: CSVERRGHYGYTF. Drawing the rest from reference TRBV29-1 and TRBJ1-2, the complete variable domain is SAVISQKPSRDICQRGTSLTIQCQVDSQVTMMFWYRQQPGQSLTLIATANQGSEATYESGFVIDKFPISRPNLTFSTLTVSNMSPEDSSIYLCSVERRGHYGYTFGSGTRLTVV.